This TCR beta chain originates from a study of T cell responses to AZD1222 COVID-19 vaccine (dated by TCRdb to the early 2020s). Notes on the research overall: TCR sequencing was performed for roughly 240 trial participants, of whom roughly 200 were given two doses of AZD1222 and around 26 were given two doses of MenACWY control vaccine. Trial participants were enrolled into age subgroups of 18-55, 56-69 and 70-plus years, which contained approximately 150, 28 and 58 TCR-sequenced participants, respectively.

CDR1 and CDR2 were assigned from the germline V gene as LGHNA and YSLEER. From cysteine to phenylalanine, the CDR3 is 16 amino acids long. The CDR3 DNA has 48 bases and is translated from base 1. Between the V and J ends, shortened by 2 bases and 6 bases respectively, the junction contains 19 bases. About this clone itself: The target of this receptor is not known. Base-call qualities are not available, and no considerably larger clone is one nucleotide away.

What the authors observed across the whole study: The 56-69-year group was small, and its depth increase did not reach significance, likely because of low power. Spike-specific TCR breadth and depth rose significantly after two AZD1222 doses compared with day 0 and with MenACWY recipients. Nearly half of unique spike-specific TCRs reportedly recognized epitopes outside regions mutated in the B.1.351 and B.1.1.7 variants. Because no samples from the day 14 peak response were available, repertoires could be characterized only after the peak T cell response. Most participants were white British and females outnumbered males, and the authors suggested that clonal diversity may have been underestimated. Only six AZD1222 recipients were SARS-CoV-2 seropositive at baseline, limiting conclusions about previously exposed vaccinees. Vaccine-associated CD4 TCRs spanned the whole spike protein, with dominant responses in regions 160-218 and 743-854.

What the time point label conveys for this sample: about 28 days (+/-7) after the second vaccine dose. AZD1222 recipients with second doses at about 4 weeks or about 12 weeks were pooled, because spike-specific TCR depth and breadth did not differ between schedules. Samples from vaccinated people were obtained from the UK trials COV001 and COV002, which included a single-blind randomized controlled phase 2/3 trial of AZD1222 (ChAdOx1 nCoV-19) in healthy adults. Trial participant PBMC samples were collected at day 0 and day 28 after the second dose for TCRbeta chain sequencing. The CDR3 regions of human TCRbeta chains were analyzed by immunosequencing. Concerning the study's data processing: TCRs in the repertoires were matched against a reference library of SARS-CoV-2-specific TCRs that had been generated with the MIRA antigen-specificity platform. Breadth was defined as the fraction of unique TCRs that were SARS-CoV-2-associated, and depth was defined as the fraction of total T cells that were SARS-CoV-2-associated. Using the MIRA data, each spike-specific TCR was mapped to the spike region that the TCR reacts to and placed in a CD4 or CD8 class. Log10-transformed breadth and depth values were compared by one-way ANOVA with Sidak's multiple comparisons tests. The immuneACCESS repertoire file appears here via TCRdb, limited to in-frame rearrangements. These files lack a portion of the clones; in checked studies, under half of the deficit traces to unresolved V genes, and the cause of the others is not known. That table is the source of V, J and clone size, and D and trimming were worked out from the DNA. The sample table records 40,000 to 55,000 clones; 70% to 90% of these occur just once. The ten largest clones represent 1.1% of the sample.

The specimen was peripheral blood, collected 28 days after the second AZD1222 dose. The chain links TRBV4-3 with TRBJ1-2, and possibly TRBD1, on 6 matching bases. This receptor was identified in an adult who received the AZD1222 COVID-19 vaccine. At the DNA level, the sequence is TGCGCCAGCAGCCAATCACTCTTTGGGAGGGGGGATGGCTACACCTTC. It translates to CASSQSLFGRGDGYTF.